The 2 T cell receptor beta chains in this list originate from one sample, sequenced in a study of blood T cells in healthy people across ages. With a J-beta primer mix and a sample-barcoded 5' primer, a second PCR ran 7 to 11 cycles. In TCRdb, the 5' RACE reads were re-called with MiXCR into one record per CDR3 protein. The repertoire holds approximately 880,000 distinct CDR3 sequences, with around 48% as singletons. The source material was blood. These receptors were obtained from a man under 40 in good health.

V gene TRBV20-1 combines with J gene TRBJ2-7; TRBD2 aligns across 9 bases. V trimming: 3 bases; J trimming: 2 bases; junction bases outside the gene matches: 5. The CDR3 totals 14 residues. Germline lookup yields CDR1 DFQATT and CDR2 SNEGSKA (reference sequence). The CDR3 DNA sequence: TGCAGTGCTAGGCGGGCTAGCGGGGCCTACGAGCAGTACTTC. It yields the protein CSARRASGAYEQYF.

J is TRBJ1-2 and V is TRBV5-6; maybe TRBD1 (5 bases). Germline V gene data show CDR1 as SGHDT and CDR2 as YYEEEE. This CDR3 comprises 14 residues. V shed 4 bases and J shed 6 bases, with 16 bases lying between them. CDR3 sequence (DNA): TGTGCCAGCAGCGTTATGAATCAGGGCCATGGCTACACCTTC. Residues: CASSVMNQGHGYTF. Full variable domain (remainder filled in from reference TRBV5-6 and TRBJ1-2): DAGVTQSPTHLIKTRGQQVTLRCSPKSGHDTVSWYQQALGQGPQFIFQYYEEEERQRGNFPDRFSGHQFPNYSSELNVNALLLGDSALYLCASSVMNQGHGYTFGSGTRLTVV.